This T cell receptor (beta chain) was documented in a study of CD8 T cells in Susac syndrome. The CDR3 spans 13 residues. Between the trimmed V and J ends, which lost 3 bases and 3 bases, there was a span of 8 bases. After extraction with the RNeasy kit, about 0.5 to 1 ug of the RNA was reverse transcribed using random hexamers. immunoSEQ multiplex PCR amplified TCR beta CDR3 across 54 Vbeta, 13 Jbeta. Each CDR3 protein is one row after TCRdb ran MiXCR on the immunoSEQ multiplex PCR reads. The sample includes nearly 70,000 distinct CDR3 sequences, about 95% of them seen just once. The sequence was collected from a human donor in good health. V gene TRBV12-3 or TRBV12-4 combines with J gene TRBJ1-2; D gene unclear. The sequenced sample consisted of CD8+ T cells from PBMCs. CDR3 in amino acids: CASSLPGDYGYTF. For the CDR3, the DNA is TGTGCCAGCAGTTTGCCGGGTGACTATGGCTACACCTTC.